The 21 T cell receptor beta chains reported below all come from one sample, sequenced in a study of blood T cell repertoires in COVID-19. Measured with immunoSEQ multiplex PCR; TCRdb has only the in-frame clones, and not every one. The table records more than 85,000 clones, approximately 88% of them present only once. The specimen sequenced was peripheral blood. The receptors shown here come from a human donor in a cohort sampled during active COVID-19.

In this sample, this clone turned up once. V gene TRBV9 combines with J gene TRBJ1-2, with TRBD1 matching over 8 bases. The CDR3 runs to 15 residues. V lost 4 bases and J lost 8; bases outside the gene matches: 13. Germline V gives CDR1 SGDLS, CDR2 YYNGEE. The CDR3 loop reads CASSLRDRQSFGYTF. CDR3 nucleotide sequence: TGTGCCAGCAGCCTCCGGGACAGGCAGTCTTTCGGCTACACCTTC.

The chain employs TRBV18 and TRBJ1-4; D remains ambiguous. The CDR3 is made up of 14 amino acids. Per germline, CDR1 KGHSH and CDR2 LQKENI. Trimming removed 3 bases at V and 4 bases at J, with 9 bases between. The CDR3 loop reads CASSPLVGNEKLFF. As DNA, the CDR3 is TGTGCCAGCTCACCGCTTGTCGGTAATGAAAAACTGTTTTTT.

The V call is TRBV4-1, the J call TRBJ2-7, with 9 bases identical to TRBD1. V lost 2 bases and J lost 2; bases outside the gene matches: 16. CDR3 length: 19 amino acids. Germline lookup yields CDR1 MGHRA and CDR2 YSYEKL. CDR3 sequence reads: CASSQQLVPRGTGPYEQYF. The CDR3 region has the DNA TGCGCCAGCAGCCAACAATTAGTTCCCAGGGGGACAGGGCCCTACGAGCAGTACTTC.

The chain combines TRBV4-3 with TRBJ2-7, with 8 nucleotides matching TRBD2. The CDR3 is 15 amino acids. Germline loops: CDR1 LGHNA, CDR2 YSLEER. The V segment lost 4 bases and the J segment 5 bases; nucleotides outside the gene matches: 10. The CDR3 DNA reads TGCGCCAGCAGCCGGAAGCGGGGGCCTACCGACGAGCAGTACTTC. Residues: CASSRKRGPTDEQYF.

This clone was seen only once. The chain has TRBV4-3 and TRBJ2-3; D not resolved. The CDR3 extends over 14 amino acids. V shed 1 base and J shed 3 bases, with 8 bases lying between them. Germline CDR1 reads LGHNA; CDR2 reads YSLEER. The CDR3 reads CASSQVVTTDTQYF. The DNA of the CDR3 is TGCGCCAGCAGCCAAGTCGTCACAACAGATACGCAGTATTTT.

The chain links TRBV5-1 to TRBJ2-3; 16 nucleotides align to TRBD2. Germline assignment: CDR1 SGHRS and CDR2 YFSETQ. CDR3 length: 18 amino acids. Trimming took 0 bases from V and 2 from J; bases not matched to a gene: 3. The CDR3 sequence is CASSLVGTSGGVTDTQYF. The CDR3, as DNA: TGCGCCAGCAGCTTGGTCGGGACTAGCGGGGGGGTCACAGATACGCAGTATTTT.

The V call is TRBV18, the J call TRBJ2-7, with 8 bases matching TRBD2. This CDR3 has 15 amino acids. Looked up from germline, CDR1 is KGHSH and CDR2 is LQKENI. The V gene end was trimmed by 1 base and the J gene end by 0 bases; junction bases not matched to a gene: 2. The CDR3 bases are TGTGCCAGCTCACCACTAGCGGGGAGCTCCTACGAGCAGTACTTC. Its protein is CASSPLAGSSYEQYF. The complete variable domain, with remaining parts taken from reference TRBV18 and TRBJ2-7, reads NAGVMQNPRHLVRRRGQEARLRCSPMKGHSHVYWYRQLPEEGLKFMVYLQKENIIDESGMPKERFSAEFPKEGPSILRIQQVVRGDSAAYFCASSPLAGSSYEQYFGPGTRLTVT.

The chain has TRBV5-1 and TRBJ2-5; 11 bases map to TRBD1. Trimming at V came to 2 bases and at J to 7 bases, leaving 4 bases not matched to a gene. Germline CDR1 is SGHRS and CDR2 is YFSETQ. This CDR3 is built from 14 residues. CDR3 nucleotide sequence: TGCGCCAGCAGCTTTGGGACAGGGGGAGGGACCCAGTACTTC. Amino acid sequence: CASSFGTGGGTQYF.

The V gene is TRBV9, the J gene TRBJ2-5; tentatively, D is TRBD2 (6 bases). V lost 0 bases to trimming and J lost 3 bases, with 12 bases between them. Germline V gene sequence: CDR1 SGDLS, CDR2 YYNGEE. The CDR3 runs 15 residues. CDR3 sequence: CASSVGPGGKETQYF. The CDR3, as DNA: TGTGCCAGCAGCGTAGGCCCCGGGGGTAAAGAGACCCAGTACTTC.

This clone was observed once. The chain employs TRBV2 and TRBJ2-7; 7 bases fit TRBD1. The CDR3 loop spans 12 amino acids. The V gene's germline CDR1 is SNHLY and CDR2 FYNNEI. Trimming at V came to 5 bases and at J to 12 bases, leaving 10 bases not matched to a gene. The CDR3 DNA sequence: TGTGCCAGCAGTCTGGACAGGTCTACGGGGTACTTC. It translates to CASSLDRSTGYF.

The CDR3 nucleotides are TGTGCCAGCAGTCCGTCCGGCGGGCTTGGCACCTACGAGCAGTACTTC. This encodes CASSPSGGLGTYEQYF. V and J are TRBV28 and TRBJ2-7, with TRBD2 as a possible D gene (5 bases). The CDR3 is made up of 16 amino acids. Trimming removed 5 bases at V and 2 bases at J, with 19 bases between. Germline-derived CDR1 and CDR2 are MDHEN and SYDVKM.

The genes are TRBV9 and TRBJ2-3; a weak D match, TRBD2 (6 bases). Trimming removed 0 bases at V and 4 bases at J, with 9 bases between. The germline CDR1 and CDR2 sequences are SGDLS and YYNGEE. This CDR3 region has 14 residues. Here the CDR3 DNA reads TGTGCCAGCAGCGTAGTCGGGGGAGCAGATACGCAGTATTTT. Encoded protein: CASSVVGGADTQYF. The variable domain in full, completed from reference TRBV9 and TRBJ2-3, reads DSGVTQTPKHLITATGQRVTLRCSPRSGDLSVYWYQQSLDQGLQFLIQYYNGEERAKGNILERFSAQQFPDLHSELNLSSLELGDSALYFCASSVVGGADTQYFGPGTRLTVL.

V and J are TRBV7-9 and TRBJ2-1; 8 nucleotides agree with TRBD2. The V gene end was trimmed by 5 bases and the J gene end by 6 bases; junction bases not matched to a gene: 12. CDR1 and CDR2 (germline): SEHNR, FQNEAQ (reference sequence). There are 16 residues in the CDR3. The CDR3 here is CASSPLGRGVANEQFF. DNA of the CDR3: TGTGCCAGCAGCCCCCTCGGGCGGGGGGTTGCCAATGAGCAGTTCTTC.

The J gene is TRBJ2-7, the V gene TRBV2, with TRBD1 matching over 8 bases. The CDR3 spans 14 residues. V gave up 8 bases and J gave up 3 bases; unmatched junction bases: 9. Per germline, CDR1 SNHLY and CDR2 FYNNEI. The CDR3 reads CASLNRGESYEQYF. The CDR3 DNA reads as TGTGCCAGCCTTAACAGGGGGGAGAGCTACGAGCAGTACTTC.

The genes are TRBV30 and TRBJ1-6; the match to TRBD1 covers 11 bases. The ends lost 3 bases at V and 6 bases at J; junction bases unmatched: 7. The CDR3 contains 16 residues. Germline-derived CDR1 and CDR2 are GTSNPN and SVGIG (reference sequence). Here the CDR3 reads CAWSVGQGAINSPLHF. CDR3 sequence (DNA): TGTGCCTGGAGCGTTGGACAGGGGGCGATTAATTCACCCCTCCACTTT.

The CDR3 region has the DNA TGTGCCAGCAGTGAATTAACCAGGGGGCCTACTTCACCCCTCCACTTT. It specifies CASSELTRGPTSPLHF. The rearrangement joins TRBV2 to TRBJ1-6; 8 nucleotides line up with TRBD1. CDR1 and CDR2 from the germline V gene are SNHLY and FYNNEI. The CDR3 runs 16 residues. V shed 2 bases and J 9 bases; nucleotides not matched to a gene: 9. Full variable domain (missing parts from reference TRBV2 and TRBJ1-6): EPEVTQTPSHQVTQMGQEVILRCVPISNHLYFYWYRQILGQKVEFLVSFYNNEISEKSEIFDDQFSVERPDGSNFTLKIRSTKLEDSAMYFCASSELTRGPTSPLHFGNGTRLTVT.

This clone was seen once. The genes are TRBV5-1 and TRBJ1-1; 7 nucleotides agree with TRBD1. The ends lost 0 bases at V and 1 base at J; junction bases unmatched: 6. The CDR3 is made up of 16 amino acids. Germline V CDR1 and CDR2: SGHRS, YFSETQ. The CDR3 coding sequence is TGCGCCAGCAGCTTGGGTACAGGGGCCCGGAACACTGAAGCTTTCTTT. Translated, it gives CASSLGTGARNTEAFF.

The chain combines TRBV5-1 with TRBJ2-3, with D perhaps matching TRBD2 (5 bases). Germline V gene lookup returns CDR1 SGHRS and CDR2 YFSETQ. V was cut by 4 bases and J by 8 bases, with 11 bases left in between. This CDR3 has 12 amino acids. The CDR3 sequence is CASSVLAGTQYF. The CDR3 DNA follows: TGCGCCAGCAGCGTCCTAGCAGGTACGCAGTATTTT.

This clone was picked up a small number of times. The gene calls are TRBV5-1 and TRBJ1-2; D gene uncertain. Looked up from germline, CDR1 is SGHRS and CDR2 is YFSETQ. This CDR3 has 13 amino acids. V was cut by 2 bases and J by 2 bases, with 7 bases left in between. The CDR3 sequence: CASSLSVNYGYTF. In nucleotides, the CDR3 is TGCGCCAGCAGCTTATCAGTGAACTATGGCTACACCTTC.

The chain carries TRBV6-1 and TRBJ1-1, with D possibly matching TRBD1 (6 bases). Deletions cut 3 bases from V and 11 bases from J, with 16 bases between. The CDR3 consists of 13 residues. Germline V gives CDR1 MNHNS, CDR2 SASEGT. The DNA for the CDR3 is TGTGCCAGCAGTGAGGGACGGACAGTTTACGCTTTCTTT. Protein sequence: CASSEGRTVYAFF.

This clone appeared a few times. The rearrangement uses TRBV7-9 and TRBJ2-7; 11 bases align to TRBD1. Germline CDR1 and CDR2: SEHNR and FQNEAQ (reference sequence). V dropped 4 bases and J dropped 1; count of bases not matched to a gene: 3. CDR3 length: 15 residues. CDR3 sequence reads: CASSSDRGRSYEQYF. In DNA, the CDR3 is TGTGCCAGCAGCTCGGACAGGGGGCGATCCTACGAGCAGTACTTC.